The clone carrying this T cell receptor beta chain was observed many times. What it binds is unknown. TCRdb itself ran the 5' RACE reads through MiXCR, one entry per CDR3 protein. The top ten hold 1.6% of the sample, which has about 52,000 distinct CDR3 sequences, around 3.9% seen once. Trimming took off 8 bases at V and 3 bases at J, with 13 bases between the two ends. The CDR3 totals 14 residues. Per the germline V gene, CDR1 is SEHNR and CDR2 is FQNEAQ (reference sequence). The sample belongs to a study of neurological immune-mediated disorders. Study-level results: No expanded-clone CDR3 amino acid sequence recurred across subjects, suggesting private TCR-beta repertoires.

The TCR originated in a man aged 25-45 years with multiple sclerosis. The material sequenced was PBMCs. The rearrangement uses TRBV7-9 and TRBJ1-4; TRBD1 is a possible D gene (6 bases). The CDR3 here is CASRQGSANEKLFF. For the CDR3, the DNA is TGTGCCAGCCGCCAGGGGAGCGCTAATGAAAAACTGTTTTTT.